Listed below are T cell receptor beta chains from one sample, sequenced in a study of OX40 agonist ivuxolimab in advanced cancers. This table comes from immunoSEQ multiplex PCR, and its TCRdb copy is limited to in-frame clones, with some not included. The data show about 50,000 clones, 65% to 85% seen once. This specimen was CD4+ or CD8+ T cells sorted from blood, taken in a trial of the OX40 agonist ivuxolimab. Receptors originate from an adult with an advanced solid tumor such as melanoma, head and neck, liver or kidney cancer. CDR3s include the opening cysteine and the closing phenylalanine or tryptophan. Fields, in order: J gene, D gene, clone size, V gene, CDR3 DNA, CDR3 protein. D genes are given only for firm matches. Some rows have no size entry. The others give once, few or many, or a class for an expanded clone.

TRBJ2-5,TRBD1,.,TRBV7-3,TGTGCCAGCAGCTCCACAGGGGTAGGAGAGACCCAGTACTTC,CASSSTGVGETQYF
TRBJ2-1,TRBD1,.,TRBV7-9,TGTGCCAGCAGTTGGACAGGTCCTTACAATGAGCAGTTCTTC,CASSWTGPYNEQFF
TRBJ1-1,.,few,TRBV29-1,TGCAGCGTTGGGGCGGCGAACACTGAAGCTTTCTTT,CSVGAANTEAFF
TRBJ2-5,TRBD2,.,TRBV5-1,TGCGCCAGCAGCCCGGGACTAGCGGGAGTAGAGACCCAGTACTTC,CASSPGLAGVETQYF
TRBJ1-2,TRBD1,.,TRBV6-1,TGTGCCAGCAGTTTGGGATTGACAGGGACCTATGGCTACACCTTC,CASSLGLTGTYGYTF
TRBJ1-2,.,few,TRBV28,TGTGCCAGCAGTCTCGATACACCTCGTGGATATGGCTACACCTTC,CASSLDTPRGYGYTF
TRBJ1-4,.,once,TRBV5-1,TGCGCCAGCAGCGCCGCCACGGGCGCGGCTGAAAAACTGTTTTTT,CASSAATGAAEKLFF
TRBJ2-7,TRBD2,.,TRBV2,TGTGCCAGCAGTAGACTAGCGGGGGGTGTGGGATTC,CASSRLAGGVGF
TRBJ1-2,.,few,TRBV6-1,TGTGCCAGCAGTGAAGTGGGCTATGGCTACACCTTC,CASSEVGYGYTF
TRBJ2-4,.,.,TRBV5-4,TGTGCCAGCAAAGACAGCAGAGCTACACTAGCCAAAAACATTCAGTACTTC,CASKDSRATLAKNIQYF
TRBJ2-5,.,.,TRBV2,TGTGCCGGCCTAAAAGGATCTCGTACTTCGACCCAGTACTTC,CAGLKGSRTSTQYF
TRBJ2-7,.,once,TRBV5-1,TGCGCCAGCAGTTTGCCGGCCTCTTACGAGCAGTACTTC,CASSLPASYEQYF
TRBJ1-2,.,.,TRBV7-8,TGTGCCAGCAGCTTATTGGAAAGGATCTCTAACTATGGCTACACCTTC,CASSLLERISNYGYTF
TRBJ2-7,TRBD2,.,TRBV18,TGTGCCAGCTCAAGGGGGGTAGCGGGGACCCACGAGCAGTACTTC,CASSRGVAGTHEQYF
TRBJ2-7,.,.,TRBV7-6,TGTGCCAGCAGCCCCCGGTCAGGTTCGGACGAGCAGTACTTC,CASSPRSGSDEQYF
TRBJ1-2,TRBD1,few,TRBV15,TGTGCCACCAGCAGAATCGGGACAGGGGGGGAGACGACCTTC,CATSRIGTGGETTF
TRBJ1-5,.,.,TRBV7-3,TGTGCCAGCAGCACGACGGACATCAATCAGCCCCAGCATTTT,CASSTTDINQPQHF
TRBJ2-1,.,few,TRBV7-2,TGTGCCAGCAGCCCTACAGGGTTCTACAATGAGCAGTTCTTC,CASSPTGFYNEQFF
TRBJ1-6,.,.,TRBV27,TGTGCCAGCAGGGGAATCCAGGGAAGGTCAAATTCACCCCTCCACTTT,CASRGIQGRSNSPLHF
TRBJ2-7,.,.,TRBV28,TGTGCCAGCAGGACACAGGGCCCCCCTTCCTACGAGCAGTACTTC,CASRTQGPPSYEQYF
TRBJ1-2,.,.,TRBV11-1,TGTGCCAGCAGCGAGACAGTTAACTATGGCTACACCTTC,CASSETVNYGYTF
TRBJ2-7,.,.,TRBV7-9,TGTGCCAGCAGCTTAGTGGGGCATCCGCTCGAGCAGTACTTC,CASSLVGHPLEQYF
TRBJ2-1,.,.,TRBV6-5,TGTGCCAGCACCACCTCTGGGTCCTACAATGAGCAGTTCTTC,CASTTSGSYNEQFF
TRBJ1-3,.,.,TRBV11-1,TGTGCCAGCAGCTTGCCCCAGGCTGGAAACACCATATATTTT,CASSLPQAGNTIYF
TRBJ1-1,.,few,TRBV7-2,TGTGCCAGCAGCTTAGCAGGGAACACTGAAGCTTTCTTT,CASSLAGNTEAFF
TRBJ1-1,.,few,TRBV11-3,TGTGCCAGCAGCTTACGGGGGAACACTGAAGCTTTCTTT,CASSLRGNTEAFF
TRBJ2-7,.,.,TRBV4-1,TGCGCCAGCAGCCAAGGAAACCGTAGGCTAGTAAAAACCTACGAGCAGTACTTC,CASSQGNRRLVKTYEQYF
TRBJ2-3,.,.,TRBV4-1,TGCGCCAGCAGCCAAGCGCTCGTTGGGACAGATACGCAGTATTTT,CASSQALVGTDTQYF
TRBJ1-4,.,once,TRBV5-4,TGTGCCAGCAGCTTGGAGGGAAGTCCGGAAAAACTGTTTTTT,CASSLEGSPEKLFF
TRBJ1-5,TRBD1,.,TRBV7-9,TGTGCCAGCAGCCCTATAACAGGGGCCGATCAGCCCCAGCATTTT,CASSPITGADQPQHF
TRBJ1-1,TRBD1,.,TRBV7-3,TGTGCCAGCAGCGTGGACAGGACCTCGACGACTGAAGCTTTCTTT,CASSVDRTSTTEAFF
TRBJ1-2,.,few,TRBV5-4,TGTGCCAGCAGCTCAGACAGGTTCTATGGCTACACCTTC,CASSSDRFYGYTF
TRBJ1-1,.,once,TRBV5-6,TGTGCCAGCAGCTTGCCGGCTACGGTCACTGAAGCTTTCTTT,CASSLPATVTEAFF
TRBJ1-2,.,.,TRBV18,TGTGCCAGCTCACCACGGTTGCGGGTAAACTATGGCTACACCTTC,CASSPRLRVNYGYTF
TRBJ2-1,.,.,TRBV5-1,TGCGCCAGCAGCTTGCAGGCAGGGGAGAACAATGAGCAGTTCTTC,CASSLQAGENNEQFF
TRBJ2-3,.,.,TRBV18,TGTGCCAGCTCACCCACGGCCGGGACCAGCACAGATACGCAGTATTTT,CASSPTAGTSTDTQYF
TRBJ2-7,.,.,TRBV4-1,TGCGCCAGCAGCCAAGATCTGAAAGGCTCGATCGAGCAGTACTTC,CASSQDLKGSIEQYF
TRBJ2-7,.,once,TRBV21-1,TGTGCCAGCAGACCAAATAATAGCGGAGGAGGCCGGGGGGAGCAGTACTTC,CASRPNNSGGGRGEQYF
TRBJ1-5,.,.,TRBV28,TGTGCCAGCAGTAAAAGGTTGGGCAATCAGCCCCAGCATTTT,CASSKRLGNQPQHF
TRBJ1-5,.,.,TRBV30,TGTGCCTGGTCTCGGGGACGGGATCAGCCCCAGCATTTT,CAWSRGRDQPQHF
TRBJ2-7,.,.,TRBV30,TGTGCCTGGAGTGTACAGGGCTCCTACGAGCAGTACTTC,CAWSVQGSYEQYF
TRBJ1-4,TRBD1,.,TRBV6-6,TGTGCCAGCAGTGGCCGGACAGGGGGGACTAATGAAAAACTGTTTTTT,CASSGRTGGTNEKLFF
TRBJ2-7,.,.,TRBV11-3,TGTGCCAGCACATCCGGTGCCGGAGCCATGAGCTCCTACGAGCAGTACTTC,CASTSGAGAMSSYEQYF
TRBJ1-4,.,once,TRBV6-1,TGTGCCAGCAGTGAAGGGAGCCCTTATGAAAAACTGTTTTTT,CASSEGSPYEKLFF
TRBJ2-5,TRBD1,.,TRBV7-3,TGTGCCAGCAGCTTAATGGGACAGGAACAAGAGACCCAGTACTTC,CASSLMGQEQETQYF
TRBJ2-1,TRBD2,.,TRBV11-3,TGTGCCAGCAGCTTAGGCGGGGTAGCGGGAGGGGACAATGAGCAGTTCTTC,CASSLGGVAGGDNEQFF
TRBJ2-7,.,.,TRBV5-5,TGTGCCAGCAGCGAGGAGGTCAGTCCCTACGAGCAGTACTTC,CASSEEVSPYEQYF
TRBJ2-5,.,once,TRBV7-3,TGTGCCAGCAGCTCCAAGTGGGGAGAGACCCAGTACTTC,CASSSKWGETQYF
TRBJ1-6,TRBD1,.,TRBV19,TGTGCCAGTGGACCAGGGGGCTATAATTCACCCCTCCACTTT,CASGPGGYNSPLHF
TRBJ1-3,.,.,TRBV21-1,TGTGCCAGCAGCAAAGTCCCCCCCGGACGATATGGAAACACCATATATTTT,CASSKVPPGRYGNTIYF
TRBJ1-2,.,.,TRBV4-1,TGCGCCAGCAGCCCCAGGGAGGCGGGCTATGGCTACACCTTC,CASSPREAGYGYTF
TRBJ1-1,.,.,TRBV30,TGTGCCTGGAGTACCGGGGCGGAGAACACTGAAGCTTTCTTT,CAWSTGAENTEAFF
TRBJ1-5,.,.,TRBV7-2,TGTGCCAGCAGCTTAGCCATTTTGGGCAATCAGCCCCAGCATTTT,CASSLAILGNQPQHF